The sample holds a few counts of the clone carrying this T cell receptor (beta chain). Antigen unknown. This entry is derived from a study of cytotoxic CD8 clonotypes in ibrutinib-treated CLL. Study-level background: Among patients, 24 responded partially and 2 completely; about 14 then stayed remitted and around 12 progressed after median roughly 73 months. Findings and limits, study-wide: Samples were collected at differing times from sustained-remission and progressing patients. Public clonotypes, an uncommon group, contracted or remained stable on treatment.

The protocol was immunoSEQ multiplex PCR, while the TCRdb copy is restricted to in-frame clones and leaves out a portion. The table shows roughly 29,000 clones, with around three fifths occurring only once. Germline V gives CDR1 SGDLS, CDR2 YYNGEE. V lost 3 bases to trimming and J lost 3 bases; unmatched junction nucleotides: 2. The CDR3 consists of 15 residues. Sequencing was performed on PBMCs, taken before ibrutinib treatment. The chain has TRBV9 and TRBJ2-7, with 14 bases fitting TRBD2. The TCR sequence derives from a human donor with chronic lymphocytic leukemia. The CDR3 protein is CASSAGTSGSYEQYF. The CDR3 bases are TGTGCCAGCAGCGCTGGGACTAGCGGGAGCTACGAGCAGTACTTC.